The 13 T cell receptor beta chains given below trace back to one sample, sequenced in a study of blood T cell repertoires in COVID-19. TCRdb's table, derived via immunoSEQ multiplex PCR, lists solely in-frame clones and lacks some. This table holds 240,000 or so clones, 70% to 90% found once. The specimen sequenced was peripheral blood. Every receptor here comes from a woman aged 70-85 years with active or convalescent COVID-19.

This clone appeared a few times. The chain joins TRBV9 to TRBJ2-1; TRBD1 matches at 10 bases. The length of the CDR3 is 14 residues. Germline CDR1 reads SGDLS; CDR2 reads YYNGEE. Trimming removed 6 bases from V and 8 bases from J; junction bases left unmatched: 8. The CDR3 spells CASTLSGTGDEQFF. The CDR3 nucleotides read TGTGCCAGCACCCTTTCCGGGACAGGGGATGAGCAGTTCTTC. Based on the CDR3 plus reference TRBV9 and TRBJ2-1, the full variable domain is DSGVTQTPKHLITATGQRVTLRCSPRSGDLSVYWYQQSLDQGLQFLIQYYNGEERAKGNILERFSAQQFPDLHSELNLSSLELGDSALYFCASTLSGTGDEQFFGPGTRLTVL.

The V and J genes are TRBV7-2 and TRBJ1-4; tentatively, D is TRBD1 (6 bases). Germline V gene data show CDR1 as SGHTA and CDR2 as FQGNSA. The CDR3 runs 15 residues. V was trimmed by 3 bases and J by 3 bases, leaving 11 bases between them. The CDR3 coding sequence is TGTGCCAGCAGCTTGGACAGCGCGGCTAATGAAAAACTGTTTTTT. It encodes CASSLDSAANEKLFF.

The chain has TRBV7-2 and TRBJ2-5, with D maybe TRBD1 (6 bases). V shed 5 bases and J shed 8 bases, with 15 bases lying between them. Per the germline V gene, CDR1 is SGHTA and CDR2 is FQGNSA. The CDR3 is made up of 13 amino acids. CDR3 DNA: TGTGCCAGCAGCCGCAGGGACATGGGCACCCAGTACTTC. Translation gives CASSRRDMGTQYF.

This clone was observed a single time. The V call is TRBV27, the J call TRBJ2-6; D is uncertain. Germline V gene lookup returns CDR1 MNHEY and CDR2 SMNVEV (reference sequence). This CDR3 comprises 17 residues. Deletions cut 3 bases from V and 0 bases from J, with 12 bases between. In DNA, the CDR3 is TGTGCCAGCAGTTTCCGCAGGTCTAACTCTGGGGCCAACGTCCTGACTTTC. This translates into CASSFRRSNSGANVLTF.

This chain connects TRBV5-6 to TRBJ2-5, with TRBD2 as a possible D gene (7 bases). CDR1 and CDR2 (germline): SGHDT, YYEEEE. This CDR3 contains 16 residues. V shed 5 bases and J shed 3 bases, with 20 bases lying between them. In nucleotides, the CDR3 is TGTGCCAGCAGGCATACCCCTACGGGGGGCGAAGAGACCCAGTACTTC. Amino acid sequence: CASRHTPTGGEETQYF.

The CDR3 reads CASSLGTGVPQYF. Written as DNA, the CDR3 is TGTGCCAGCAGCTTAGGGACAGGGGTTCCCCAGTACTTC. The J gene is TRBJ2-5, the V gene TRBV7-2; 9 bases are shared with TRBD1. V dropped 1 base and J dropped 9; count of bases not matched to a gene: 3. The CDR3 runs 13 residues. Germline V gene sequence: CDR1 SGHTA, CDR2 FQGNSA. Full variable domain (outside the CDR3, taken from reference TRBV7-2 and TRBJ2-5): GAGVSQSPSNKVTEKGKDVELRCDPISGHTALYWYRQSLGQGLEFLIYFQGNSAPDKSGLPSDRFSAERTGGSVSTLTIQRTQQEDSAVYLCASSLGTGVPQYFGPGTRLLVL.

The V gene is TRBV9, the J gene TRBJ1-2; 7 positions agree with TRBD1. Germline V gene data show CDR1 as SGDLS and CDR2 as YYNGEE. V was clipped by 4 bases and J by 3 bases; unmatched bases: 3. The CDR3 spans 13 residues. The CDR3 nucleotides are TGTGCCAGCAGCCGACAGGGCGACTATGGCTACACCTTC. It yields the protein CASSRQGDYGYTF.

CDR3 region: CASSPWTGSKSTEAFF. The CDR3 nucleotides are TGTGCCAGTAGTCCTTGGACAGGTTCGAAGAGTACTGAAGCTTTCTTT. The chain employs TRBV19 and TRBJ1-1, with TRBD1 identical over 7 bases. Losses at the gene ends were 5 bases for V and 5 bases for J; bases not matched to a gene: 14. This CDR3 is built from 16 residues. Germline CDR1 is LNHDA and CDR2 is SQIVND (reference sequence).

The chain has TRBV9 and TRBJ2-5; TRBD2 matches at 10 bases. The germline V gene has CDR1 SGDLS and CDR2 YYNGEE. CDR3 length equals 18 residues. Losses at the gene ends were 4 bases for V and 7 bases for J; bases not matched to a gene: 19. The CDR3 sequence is CASSTGRASGGVGGTQYF. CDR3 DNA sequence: TGTGCCAGCAGCACAGGACGGGCTAGCGGGGGTGTCGGAGGGACCCAGTACTTC.

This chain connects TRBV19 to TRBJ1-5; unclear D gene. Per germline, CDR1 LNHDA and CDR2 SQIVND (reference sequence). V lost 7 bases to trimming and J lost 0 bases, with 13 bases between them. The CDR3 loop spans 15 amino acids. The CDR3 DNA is TGTGCCAGTAAGCCCCTCCTTAATAGCAATCAGCCCCAGCATTTT. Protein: CASKPLLNSNQPQHF.

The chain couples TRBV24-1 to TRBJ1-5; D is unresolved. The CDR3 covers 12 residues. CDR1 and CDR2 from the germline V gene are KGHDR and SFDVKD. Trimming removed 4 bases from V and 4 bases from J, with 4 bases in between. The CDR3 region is CATSDFNQPQHF. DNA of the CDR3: TGTGCCACCAGTGACTTTAATCAGCCCCAGCATTTT.

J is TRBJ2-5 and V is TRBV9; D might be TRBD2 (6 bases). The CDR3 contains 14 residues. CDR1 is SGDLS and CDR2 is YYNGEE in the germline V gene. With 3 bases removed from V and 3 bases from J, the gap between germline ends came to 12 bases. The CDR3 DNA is TGTGCCAGCAGCGCCCGGGACTTAAAAGAGACCCAGTACTTC. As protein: CASSARDLKETQYF. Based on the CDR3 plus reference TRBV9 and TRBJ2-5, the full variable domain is DSGVTQTPKHLITATGQRVTLRCSPRSGDLSVYWYQQSLDQGLQFLIQYYNGEERAKGNILERFSAQQFPDLHSELNLSSLELGDSALYFCASSARDLKETQYFGPGTRLLVL.

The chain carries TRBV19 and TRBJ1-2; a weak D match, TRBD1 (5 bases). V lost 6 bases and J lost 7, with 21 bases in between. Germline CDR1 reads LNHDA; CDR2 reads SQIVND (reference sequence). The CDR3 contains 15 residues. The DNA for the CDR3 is TGTGCCAGTAGACCGTGGGGGGGAGTGGCGGCTGGCTACACCTTC. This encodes CASRPWGGVAAGYTF.